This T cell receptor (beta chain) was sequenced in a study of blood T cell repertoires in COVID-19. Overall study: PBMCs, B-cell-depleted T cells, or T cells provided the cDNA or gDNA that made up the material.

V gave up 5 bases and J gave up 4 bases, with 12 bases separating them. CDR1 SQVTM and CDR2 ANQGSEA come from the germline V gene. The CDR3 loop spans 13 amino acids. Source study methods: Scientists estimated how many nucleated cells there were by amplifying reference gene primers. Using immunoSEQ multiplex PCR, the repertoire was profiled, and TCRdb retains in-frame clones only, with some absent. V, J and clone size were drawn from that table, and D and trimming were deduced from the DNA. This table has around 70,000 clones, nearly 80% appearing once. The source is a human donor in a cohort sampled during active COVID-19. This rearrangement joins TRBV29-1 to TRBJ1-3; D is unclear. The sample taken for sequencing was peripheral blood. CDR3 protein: CSVRARGGNTIYF. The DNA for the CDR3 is TGCAGCGTTAGAGCGCGCGGCGGAAACACCATATATTTT.